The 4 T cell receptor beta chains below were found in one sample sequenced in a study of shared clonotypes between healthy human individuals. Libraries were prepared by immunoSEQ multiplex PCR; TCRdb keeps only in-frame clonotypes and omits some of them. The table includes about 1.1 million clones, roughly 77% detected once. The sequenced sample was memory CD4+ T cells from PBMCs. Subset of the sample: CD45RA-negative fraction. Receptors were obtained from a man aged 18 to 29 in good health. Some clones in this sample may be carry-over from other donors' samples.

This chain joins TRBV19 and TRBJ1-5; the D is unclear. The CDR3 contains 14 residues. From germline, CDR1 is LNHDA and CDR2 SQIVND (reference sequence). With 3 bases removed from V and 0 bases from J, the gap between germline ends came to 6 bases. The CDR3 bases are TGTGCCAGTAGTATCGGAGATAGCAATCAGCCCCAGCATTTT. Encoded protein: CASSIGDSNQPQHF.

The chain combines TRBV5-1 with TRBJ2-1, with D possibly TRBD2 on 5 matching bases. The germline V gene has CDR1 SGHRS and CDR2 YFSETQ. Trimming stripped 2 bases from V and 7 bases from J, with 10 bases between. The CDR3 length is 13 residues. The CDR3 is CASSFDYLNEQFF. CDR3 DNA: TGCGCCAGCAGCTTCGACTATCTGAATGAGCAGTTCTTC. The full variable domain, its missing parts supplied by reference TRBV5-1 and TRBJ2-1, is KAGVTQTPRYLIKTRGQQVTLSCSPISGHRSVSWYQQTPGQGLQFLFEYFSETQRNKGNFPGRFSGRQFSNSRSEMNVSTLELGDSALYLCASSFDYLNEQFFGPGTRLTVL.

The DNA for the CDR3 is TGTGCCAGCAGTCGACAGGTTAGTAGCTATGGCTACACCTTC. It codes for CASSRQVSSYGYTF. The chain uses TRBV19 and TRBJ1-2, with D possibly TRBD1 on 6 matching bases. CDR1 is LNHDA, CDR2 SQIVND, per germline (reference sequence). The CDR3 is 14 amino acids. Trimming took 9 bases from V and 4 from J, leaving 18 bases between them.

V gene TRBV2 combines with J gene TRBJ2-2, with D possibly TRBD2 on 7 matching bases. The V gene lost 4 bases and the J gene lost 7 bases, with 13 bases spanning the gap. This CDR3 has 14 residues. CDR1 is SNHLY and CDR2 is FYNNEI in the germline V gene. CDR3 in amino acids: CASSVRGAGGELFF. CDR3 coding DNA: TGTGCCAGCAGTGTACGGGGGGCAGGCGGGGAGCTGTTTTTT.